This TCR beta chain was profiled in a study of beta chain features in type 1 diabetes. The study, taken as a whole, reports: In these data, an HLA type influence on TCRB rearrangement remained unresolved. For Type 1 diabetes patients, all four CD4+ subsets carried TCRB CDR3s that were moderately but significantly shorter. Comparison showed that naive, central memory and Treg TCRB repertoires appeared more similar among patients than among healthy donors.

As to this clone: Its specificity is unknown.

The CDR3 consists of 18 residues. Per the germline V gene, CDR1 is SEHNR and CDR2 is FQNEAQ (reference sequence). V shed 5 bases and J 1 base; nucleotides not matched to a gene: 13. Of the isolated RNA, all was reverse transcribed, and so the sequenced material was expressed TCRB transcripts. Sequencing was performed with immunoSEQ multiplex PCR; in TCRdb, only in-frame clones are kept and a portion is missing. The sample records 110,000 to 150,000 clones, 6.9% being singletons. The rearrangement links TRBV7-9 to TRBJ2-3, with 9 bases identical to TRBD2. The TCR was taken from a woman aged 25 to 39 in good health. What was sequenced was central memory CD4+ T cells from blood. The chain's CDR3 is CASSHQFQREVRTDTQYF. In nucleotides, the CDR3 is TGTGCCAGCAGCCACCAGTTCCAGCGGGAGGTACGCACAGATACGCAGTATTTT.